This T cell receptor (beta chain) was documented in a study of blood T cell repertoires in COVID-19. Sequencing used immunoSEQ multiplex PCR; TCRdb keeps in-frame clones, though not all of them. This sample has roughly 150,000 clones, with about four fifths found just once. This CDR3 is 13 amino acids long. With 3 bases clipped from V and 3 bases from J, the junction kept 2 bases outside the gene matches. Germline V gene lookup returns CDR1 SGHRS and CDR2 YFSETQ. Sequences were obtained from peripheral blood. The clonotype originates from a woman aged 70 to 79 who had recovered from COVID-19. V is TRBV5-1 and J is TRBJ1-2; 7 bases match TRBD1. CDR3 nucleotide sequence: TGCGCCAGCAGCTCGCAGGGGGACTATGGCTACACCTTC. Its protein product is CASSSQGDYGYTF.